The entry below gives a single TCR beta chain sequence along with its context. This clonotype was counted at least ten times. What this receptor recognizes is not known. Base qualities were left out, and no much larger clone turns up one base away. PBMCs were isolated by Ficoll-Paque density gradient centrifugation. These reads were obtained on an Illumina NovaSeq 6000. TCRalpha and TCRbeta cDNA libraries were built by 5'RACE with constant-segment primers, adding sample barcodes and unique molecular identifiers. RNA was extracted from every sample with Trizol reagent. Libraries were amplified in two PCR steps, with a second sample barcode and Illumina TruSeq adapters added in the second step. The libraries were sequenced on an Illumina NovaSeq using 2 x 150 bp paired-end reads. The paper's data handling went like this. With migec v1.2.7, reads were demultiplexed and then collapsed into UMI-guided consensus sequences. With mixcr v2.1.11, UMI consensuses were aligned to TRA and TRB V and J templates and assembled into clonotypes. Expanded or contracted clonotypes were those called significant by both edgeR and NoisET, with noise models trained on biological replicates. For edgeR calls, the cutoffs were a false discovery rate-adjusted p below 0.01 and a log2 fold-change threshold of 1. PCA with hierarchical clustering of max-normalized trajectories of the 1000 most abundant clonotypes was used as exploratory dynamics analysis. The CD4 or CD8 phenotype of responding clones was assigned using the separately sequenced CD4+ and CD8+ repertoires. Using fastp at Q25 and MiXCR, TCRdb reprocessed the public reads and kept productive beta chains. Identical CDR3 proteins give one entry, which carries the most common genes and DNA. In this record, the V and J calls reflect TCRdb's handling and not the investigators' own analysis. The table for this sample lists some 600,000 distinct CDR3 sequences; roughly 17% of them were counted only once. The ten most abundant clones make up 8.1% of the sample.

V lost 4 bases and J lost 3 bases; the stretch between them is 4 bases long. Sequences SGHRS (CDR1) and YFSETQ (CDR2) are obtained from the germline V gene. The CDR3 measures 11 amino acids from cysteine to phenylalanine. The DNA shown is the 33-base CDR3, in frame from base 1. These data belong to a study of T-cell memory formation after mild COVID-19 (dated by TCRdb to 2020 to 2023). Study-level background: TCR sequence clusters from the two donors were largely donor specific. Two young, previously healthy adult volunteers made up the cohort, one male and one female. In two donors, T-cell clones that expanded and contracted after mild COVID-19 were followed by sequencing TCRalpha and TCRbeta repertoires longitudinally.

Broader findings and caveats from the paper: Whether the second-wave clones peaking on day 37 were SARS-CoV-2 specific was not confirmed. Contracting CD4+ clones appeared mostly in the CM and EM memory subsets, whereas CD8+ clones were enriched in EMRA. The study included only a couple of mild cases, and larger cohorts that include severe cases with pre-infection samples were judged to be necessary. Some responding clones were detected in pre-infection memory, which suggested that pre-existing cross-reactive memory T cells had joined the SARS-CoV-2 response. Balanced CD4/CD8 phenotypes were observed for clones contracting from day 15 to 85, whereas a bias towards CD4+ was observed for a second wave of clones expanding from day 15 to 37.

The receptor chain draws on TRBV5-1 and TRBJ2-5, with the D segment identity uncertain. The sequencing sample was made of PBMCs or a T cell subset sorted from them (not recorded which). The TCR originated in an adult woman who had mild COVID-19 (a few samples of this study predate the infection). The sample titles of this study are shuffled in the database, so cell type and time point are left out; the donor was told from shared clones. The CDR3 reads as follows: CASSKEETQYF. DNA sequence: TGCGCCAGCAGCAAGGAAGAGACCCAGTACTTC. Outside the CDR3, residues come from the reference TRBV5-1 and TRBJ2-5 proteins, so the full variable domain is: KAGVTQTPRYLIKTRGQQVTLSCSPISGHRSVSWYQQTPGQGLQFLFEYFSETQRNKGNFPGRFSGRQFSNSRSEMNVSTLELGDSALYLCASSKEETQYFGPGTRLLVL.